The 4 T cell receptor beta chains below were found in one sample sequenced in a study of T cell repertoires in breast cancer. Primers covering all TCR V genes were used in emulsion RT-PCR on CD8+ T cells. Unpaired genes were suppressed by blocking oligonucleotides during a second nested PCR. Each CDR3 protein is one row after TCRdb ran MiXCR on the emulsion pairing reads. The table records roughly 39,000 distinct CDR3 sequences, 35% to 50% of them present only once. Sequences were obtained from CD8+ T cells. Every receptor here comes from a pool of human donors with breast cancer or a healthy control (not recorded which).

There are a few counts of this clonotype. The chain is built from TRBV6-1 and TRBJ1-2; weak D call: TRBD1 (5 bases). Trimming pared 7 bases from V and 8 bases from J, leaving 11 bases between. There are 11 residues in the CDR3. From germline, CDR1 is MNHNS and CDR2 SASEGT. The CDR3 DNA reads TGTGCCAGCATGGGGGACGTAGGCTACACCTTC. Protein product: CASMGDVGYTF.

The DNA of the CDR3 is TGTGCCAGCAGCTTAGCGGGGGCCTCCTACAATGAGCAGTTCTTC. Translation gives CASSLAGASYNEQFF. The rearrangement joins TRBV5-5 to TRBJ2-1, with 8 bases lining up with TRBD2. CDR1 is SGHKS, CDR2 YYEKEE, per germline (reference sequence). Trimming removed 2 bases from V and 0 bases from J; junction bases left unmatched: 1. The CDR3 has 15 amino acids.

This clonotype was detected a few times. V and J are TRBV7-9 and TRBJ2-5; TRBD1 agrees at 8 bases. The J segment lost 4 bases and the V segment lost 5 bases, leaving 6 bases of the junction unmatched. CDR3 size: 14 residues. Germline lookup yields CDR1 SEHNR and CDR2 FQNEAQ (reference sequence). Here the CDR3 reads CASSPTGGGETQYF. The DNA for the CDR3 is TGTGCCAGCAGCCCTACAGGGGGTGGAGAGACCCAGTACTTC.

J is TRBJ2-3 and V is TRBV10-3; D is ambiguous. The CDR3 totals 11 residues. Trimming pared 2 bases from V and 6 bases from J, leaving 3 bases between. The germline gives CDR1 ENHRY, CDR2 SYGVKD. The CDR3 sequence: CAISERDTQYF. CDR3 DNA sequence: TGTGCCATCAGTGAGAGGGATACGCAGTATTTT.